This entry lists 14 T cell receptor beta chains sequenced from one sample in a study of cytomegalovirus exposure and HLA in healthy donors. Method: immunoSEQ multiplex PCR; TCRdb's copy keeps in-frame clones and lacks some. The sample contains some 170,000 clones, 75% to 90% of which appear only once. Sequencing was performed on PBMCs. The origin of the receptors is a woman younger than 35 in good health and CMV-seronegative.

This chain connects TRBV6-1 to TRBJ2-7; TRBD1 might be the D (7 bases). V lost 7 bases and J lost 0, with 16 bases in between. The CDR3 consists of 15 residues. Germline CDR1 and CDR2: MNHNS and SASEGT. CDR3 nucleotides: TGTGCCAGCACCGGGAGAGGGGGCACCTCCTACGAGCAGTACTTC. Translation gives CASTGRGGTSYEQYF.

The chain recombines TRBV7-8 with TRBJ2-1, with 12 bases matching TRBD2. The V gene end was trimmed by 4 bases and the J gene end by 10 bases; junction bases not matched to a gene: 8. CDR1 is SGHVS, CDR2 FQNEAQ, per germline. This CDR3 has 15 residues. Here the CDR3 reads CASSSLAGGGQEQFF. Written as DNA, the CDR3 is TGTGCCAGCAGCTCTCTAGCGGGGGGGGGACAGGAGCAGTTCTTC. The variable domain in full, completed from reference TRBV7-8 and TRBJ2-1, reads GAGVSQSPRYKVAKRGQDVALRCDPISGHVSLFWYQQALGQGPEFLTYFQNEAQLDKSGLPSDRFFAERPEGSVSTLKIQRTQQEDSAVYLCASSSLAGGGQEQFFGPGTRLTVL.

The chain uses TRBV29-1 and TRBJ1-5, with D possibly TRBD1 on 5 matching bases. There are 13 residues in the CDR3. V lost 1 base and J 2 bases, leaving 6 bases between the germline ends. Germline CDR1 is SQVTM and CDR2 is ANQGSEA. The CDR3: CSVEVGGNQPQHF. DNA for the CDR3: TGCAGCGTTGAAGTAGGGGGCAATCAGCCCCAGCATTTT.

The chain employs TRBV29-1 and TRBJ1-3; tentative D call: TRBD1 (5 bases). Germline CDR1 and CDR2: SQVTM and ANQGSEA. The CDR3 is 15 amino acids. V dropped 5 bases and J dropped 0 bases, with 14 bases sitting between them. CDR3: CSVWVQDPSGNTIYF. CDR3 sequence (DNA): TGCAGCGTTTGGGTACAGGACCCCTCTGGAAACACCATATATTTT.

This clone has more than one count but fewer than ten. V is TRBV6-1 and J is TRBJ1-5, with D perhaps TRBD1 (6 bases). The CDR3 has 15 amino acids. The V gene lost 8 bases and the J gene lost 0 bases, with 14 bases spanning the gap. Looked up from germline, CDR1 is MNHNS and CDR2 is SASEGT. CDR3 coding DNA: TGTGCCAGCGCGGAATACAGGGTTAGCAATCAGCCCCAGCATTTT. Protein: CASAEYRVSNQPQHF.

This chain connects TRBV5-4 to TRBJ1-1, with D maybe TRBD1 (5 bases). From germline, CDR1 is SGHNT and CDR2 YYREEE (reference sequence). The CDR3 is made up of 13 amino acids. Deletions cut 3 bases from V and 10 bases from J, with 16 bases between. DNA for the CDR3: TGTGCCAGCAGCTCGGGGGGGTTGGGTGTAGCTTTCTTT. It encodes CASSSGGLGVAFF.

The chain recombines TRBV30 with TRBJ1-6; TRBD1 is a possible D gene (5 bases). The V and J ends lost 8 bases and 10 bases respectively, with 24 bases between them. CDR3 length equals 15 residues. Per the germline V gene, CDR1 is GTSNPN and CDR2 is SVGIG (reference sequence). The CDR3 loop reads CAGGARVAGGSPLHF. The CDR3 DNA sequence: TGTGCCGGAGGGGCCCGGGTGGCAGGAGGATCACCCCTCCACTTT.

This chain uses TRBV7-2 with TRBJ2-3, with 11 bases matching TRBD2. Germline lookup yields CDR1 SGHTA and CDR2 FQGNSA. The ends lost 3 bases at V and 3 bases at J; junction bases unmatched: 11. The CDR3 is 18 amino acids. CDR3 loop: CASSFRLAGRAETDTQYF. The CDR3 nucleotides are TGTGCCAGCAGCTTTAGACTAGCGGGAAGGGCAGAAACAGATACGCAGTATTTT.

This clone has a handful of counts. The V call is TRBV2, the J call TRBJ1-2; TRBD1 matches 8 bases. The CDR3 sequence is 13 residues long. Per germline, CDR1 SNHLY and CDR2 FYNNEI. Trimming took 4 bases from V and 5 from J; bases not matched to a gene: 3. Here the CDR3 DNA reads TGTGCCAGCAGTGGGACAGGGAGATATGGCTACACCTTC. Amino acids: CASSGTGRYGYTF.

The chain couples TRBV6-5 to TRBJ1-5, with D maybe TRBD1 (5 bases). V lost 3 bases and J 3 bases, leaving 9 bases between the germline ends. The germline V gene has CDR1 MNHEY and CDR2 SVGAGI. The CDR3 has 14 amino acids. The DNA of the CDR3 is TGTGCCAGCAGTTATCGGGGGGACAATCAGCCCCAGCATTTT. Protein sequence: CASSYRGDNQPQHF.

The gene calls are TRBV7-9 and TRBJ1-4; D is undetermined. The CDR3 totals 17 residues. V lost 1 base to trimming and J lost 0 bases, with 12 bases between them. Per germline, CDR1 SEHNR and CDR2 FQNEAQ (reference sequence). The CDR3 loop is CASSLDRPRATNEKLFF. The CDR3 region has the DNA TGTGCCAGCAGCTTAGACAGACCGAGGGCAACTAATGAAAAACTGTTTTTT.

The CDR3 region is CASSSPRQPHEQFF. DNA for the CDR3: TGTGCCAGCAGCTCCCCCCGACAGCCCCATGAGCAGTTCTTC. The genes are TRBV11-2 and TRBJ2-1; D possibly corresponds to TRBD1 (5 bases). Germline loops: CDR1 SGHAT, CDR2 FQNNGV. There are 14 residues in the CDR3. With 4 bases removed from V and 8 bases from J, the gap between germline ends came to 15 bases.

V usage is TRBV19 and J usage is TRBJ1-2; no definite D call. The CDR3 has 12 residues. V was clipped by 8 bases and J by 1 base, with 8 bases between them. CDR1 and CDR2 from the germline V gene are LNHDA and SQIVND (reference sequence). CDR3 nucleotides: TGTGCCAGTGAGAACGGTAACTATGGCTACACCTTC. Its translation is CASENGNYGYTF.

J is TRBJ1-1 and V is TRBV6-1; a weak D match, TRBD1 (5 bases). The germline CDR1 and CDR2 sequences are MNHNS and SASEGT. The CDR3 is 14 residues long. The V end lost 3 bases, the J end lost 4 bases, and 12 bases lay between the germline ends. CDR3 sequence (DNA): TGTGCCAGCAGTGAGAGTCCCCAGGGCACTGAAGCTTTCTTT. Its protein is CASSESPQGTEAFF.